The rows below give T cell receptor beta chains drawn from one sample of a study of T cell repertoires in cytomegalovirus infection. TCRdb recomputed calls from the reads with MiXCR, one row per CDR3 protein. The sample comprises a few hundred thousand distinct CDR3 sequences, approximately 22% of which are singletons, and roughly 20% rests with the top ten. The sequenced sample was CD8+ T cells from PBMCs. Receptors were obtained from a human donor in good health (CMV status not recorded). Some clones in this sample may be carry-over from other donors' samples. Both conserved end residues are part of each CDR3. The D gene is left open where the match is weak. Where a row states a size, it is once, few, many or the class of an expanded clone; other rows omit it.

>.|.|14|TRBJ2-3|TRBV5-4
TGTGCCAGCAGCTTCCTTGCGGAAGTAGATACGCAGTATTTT
CASSFLAEVDTQYF
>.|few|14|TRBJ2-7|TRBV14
TGTGCCAGCAGCCAGAACCGTGGACGCAGTGAGCAGTACTTC
CASSQNRGRSEQYF
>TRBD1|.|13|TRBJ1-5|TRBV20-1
TGCGGGGCGGACAGGGTGAGCAATCAGCCCCAGCATTTT
CGADRVSNQPQHF
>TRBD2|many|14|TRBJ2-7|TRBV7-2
TGTGCCAGCAGCTTCCGGACTAGCGGCTACGAGCAGTACTTC
CASSFRTSGYEQYF
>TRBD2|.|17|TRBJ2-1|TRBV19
TGTGCCAGTAGCCCCCTGACTAGCGGGGGCCAGTACAATGAGCAGTTCTTC
CASSPLTSGGQYNEQFF
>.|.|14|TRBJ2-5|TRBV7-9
TGTGCCAGCAGCCCCCCTACAGGGCAAGAGACCCAGTACTTC
CASSPPTGQETQYF
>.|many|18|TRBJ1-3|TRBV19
TGTGCCAGTAGTCTTCGTGGCCCGGACGGATTCTCTGGAAACACCATATATTTT
CASSLRGPDGFSGNTIYF
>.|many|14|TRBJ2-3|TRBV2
TGTGCCAGCAGTGAATTTTCCGGAGGGCAAACGCAGTATTTT
CASSEFSGGQTQYF
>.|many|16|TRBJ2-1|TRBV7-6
TGTGCCAGCAGCTTAGTGGGGACCTTTTCATACGATGAGCAGTTCTTC
CASSLVGTFSYDEQFF
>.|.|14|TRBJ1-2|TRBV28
TGTGCCAGCAGTTTGTTTGCTGGCAGGGTTGGCTACACCTTC
CASSLFAGRVGYTF
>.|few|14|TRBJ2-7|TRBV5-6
TGTGCCAGCAGCTTGGGCGTTCCCTCCTACGAGCAGTACTTC
CASSLGVPSYEQYF
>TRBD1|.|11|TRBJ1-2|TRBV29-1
TGCAGCTCCTCAGTTGGGACAGACTTTACCTTC
CSSSVGTDFTF
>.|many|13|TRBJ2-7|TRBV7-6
TGTGCCAGCAGCACCGACAGCTCGCACGAGCAGTACTTC
CASSTDSSHEQYF
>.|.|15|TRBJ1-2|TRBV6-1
TGTGCCAGCAGTGAAGCGAGATCTCCTAACTATGGCTACACCTTC
CASSEARSPNYGYTF
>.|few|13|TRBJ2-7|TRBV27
TGTGCCAGCAGTTTATCGGGGCCCTACGAGCAGTACTTC
CASSLSGPYEQYF
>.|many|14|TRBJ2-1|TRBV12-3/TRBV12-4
TGTGCCAGCAGCCGAACCCCGGACATCTCTGAGCAGTTCTTC
CASSRTPDISEQFF
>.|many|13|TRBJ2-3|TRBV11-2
TGTGCCAGCAGCTTAGGAGTGGCAGATACGCAGTATTTT
CASSLGVADTQYF
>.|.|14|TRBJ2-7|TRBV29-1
TGCAGCGTCGAAGTCCGGGACGTAGCCTACGAGCAGTACTTC
CSVEVRDVAYEQYF
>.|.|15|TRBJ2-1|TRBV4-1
TGTGCCAGCAGCCAAGATAGGGGAGGACCCACGGAGCAGTTCTTC
CASSQDRGGPTEQFF
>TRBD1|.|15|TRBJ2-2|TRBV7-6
TGTGCCAGCAGTCCCAGGGGGCCGAACACCGGGGAGCTGTTTTTT
CASSPRGPNTGELFF
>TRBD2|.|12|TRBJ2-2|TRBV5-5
TGTGCCAGCAGCTCTAGCGGCGGGGAGCTGTTTTTT
CASSSSGGELFF
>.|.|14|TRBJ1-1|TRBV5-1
TGCGCCAGCAGCTTGGATCCAGGACAAAGAGAAGCTTTCTTT
CASSLDPGQREAFF
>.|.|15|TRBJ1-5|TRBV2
TGTGCCAGCAGTGGGGGGGCAGCTAGCAATCAGCCCCAGCATTTT
CASSGGAASNQPQHF
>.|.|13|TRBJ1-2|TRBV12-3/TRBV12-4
TGTGCCAGCAGTTTAGGGGGGGCCTATGGCTACACCTTC
CASSLGGAYGYTF
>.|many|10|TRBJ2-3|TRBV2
TGTGCCAGCAGTGTTGATACGCAGTATTTT
CASSVDTQYF
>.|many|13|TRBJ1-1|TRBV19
TGTGCCAGTAGTATTTATGGCGGCACTGAAGCTTTCTTT
CASSIYGGTEAFF
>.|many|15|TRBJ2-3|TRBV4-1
TGCGCCAGCAGCCAAGATTTCGTTACAGGAGATACGCAGTATTTT
CASSQDFVTGDTQYF
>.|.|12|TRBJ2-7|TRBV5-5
TGTGCCAGCAGCTTGGCAGGATTCGAGCAGTACTTC
CASSLAGFEQYF
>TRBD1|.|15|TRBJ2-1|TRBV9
TGTGCCAGCAGTGACCGGGACAGACAAGCTAATGAGCAGTTCTTC
CASSDRDRQANEQFF
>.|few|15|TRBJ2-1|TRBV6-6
TGTGCCAGCAGACAATCCCCTACCGGGCCCAATGAGCAGTTCTTC
CASRQSPTGPNEQFF
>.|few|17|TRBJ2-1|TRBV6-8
TGTGCCAGCAGTCTCCTCCCGTGGGCCTCTACCTACAATGAGCAGTTCTTC
CASSLLPWASTYNEQFF
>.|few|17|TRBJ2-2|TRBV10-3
TGTGCCATCAGGGCCGGGCCCCCGGAGACGAACACCGGGGAGCTGTTTTTT
CAIRAGPPETNTGELFF
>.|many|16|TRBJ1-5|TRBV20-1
TGCAGTGCTAGAGATGAAGGGGGACCGAGCAATCAGCCCCAGCATTTT
CSARDEGGPSNQPQHF
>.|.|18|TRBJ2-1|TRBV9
TGTGCCAGCAGCACCCCTGGGGCGTGGGGGAACTCCTACAATGAGCAGTTCTTC
CASSTPGAWGNSYNEQFF
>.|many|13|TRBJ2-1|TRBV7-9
TGTGCCAGCAGCCCGTCGGATGGGAATGAGCAGTTCTTC
CASSPSDGNEQFF
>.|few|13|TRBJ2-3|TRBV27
TGTGCCAGCCGTAGATTCCTTACAGATACGCAGTATTTT
CASRRFLTDTQYF
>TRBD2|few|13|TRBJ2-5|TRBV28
TGTGCCAGCCGAGGGAGGGGAGAAGAGACCCAGTACTTC
CASRGRGEETQYF
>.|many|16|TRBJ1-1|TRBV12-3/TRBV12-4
TGTGCCAGCAGCAACGTACGACAGCTTTTGAACACTGAAGCTTTCTTT
CASSNVRQLLNTEAFF
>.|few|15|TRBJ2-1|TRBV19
TGTGCCAGTAGTATGGTTTCTCACTCCTACAATGAGCAGTTCTTC
CASSMVSHSYNEQFF